This TCR beta chain comes out of a study of response to subunit inactivated influenza vaccine. Unmatched junction bases numbered 14, after V lost 5 bases and J lost 7 bases. The CDR3 is 16 residues long. In germline, CDR1 is SEHNR, CDR2 FQNEAQ (reference sequence). TCRdb fed the RT-PCR reads into MiXCR, producing one record per CDR3 protein. The repertoire has about 700,000 distinct CDR3 sequences, 15% to 19% of them found once; the top ten carry more than 9%. Whole-study results and caveats: With each seasonal influenza vaccination, the authors suggested, few new T cells are recruited.

Details on this clonotype: The antigen remains unidentified.

The receptor comes from a man aged 45-60 years who received an inactivated influenza vaccine. The sample was PBMCs from blood, taken roughly 12 days after vaccination. The chain carries TRBV7-9 and TRBJ2-1; 7 positions match TRBD1. The CDR3 reads CASSPWVGRGINEQFF. The CDR3 DNA reads as TGTGCCAGCAGCCCTTGGGTGGGCAGGGGGATTAATGAGCAGTTCTTC.